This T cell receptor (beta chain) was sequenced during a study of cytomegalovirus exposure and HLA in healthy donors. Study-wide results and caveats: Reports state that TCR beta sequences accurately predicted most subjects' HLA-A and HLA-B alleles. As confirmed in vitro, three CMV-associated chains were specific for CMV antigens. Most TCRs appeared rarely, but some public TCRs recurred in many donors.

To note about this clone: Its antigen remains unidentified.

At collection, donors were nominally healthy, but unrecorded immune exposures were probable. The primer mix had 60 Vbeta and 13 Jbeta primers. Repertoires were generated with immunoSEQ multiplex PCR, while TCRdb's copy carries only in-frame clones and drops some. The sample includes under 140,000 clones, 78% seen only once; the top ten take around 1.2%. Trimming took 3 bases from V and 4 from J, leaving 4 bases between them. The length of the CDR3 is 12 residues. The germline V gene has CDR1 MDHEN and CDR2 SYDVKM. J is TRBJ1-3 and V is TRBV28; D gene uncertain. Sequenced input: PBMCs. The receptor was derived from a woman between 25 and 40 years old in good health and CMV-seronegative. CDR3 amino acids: CASSFGGNTIYF. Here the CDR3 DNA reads TGTGCCAGCAGTTTCGGGGGAAACACCATATATTTT.